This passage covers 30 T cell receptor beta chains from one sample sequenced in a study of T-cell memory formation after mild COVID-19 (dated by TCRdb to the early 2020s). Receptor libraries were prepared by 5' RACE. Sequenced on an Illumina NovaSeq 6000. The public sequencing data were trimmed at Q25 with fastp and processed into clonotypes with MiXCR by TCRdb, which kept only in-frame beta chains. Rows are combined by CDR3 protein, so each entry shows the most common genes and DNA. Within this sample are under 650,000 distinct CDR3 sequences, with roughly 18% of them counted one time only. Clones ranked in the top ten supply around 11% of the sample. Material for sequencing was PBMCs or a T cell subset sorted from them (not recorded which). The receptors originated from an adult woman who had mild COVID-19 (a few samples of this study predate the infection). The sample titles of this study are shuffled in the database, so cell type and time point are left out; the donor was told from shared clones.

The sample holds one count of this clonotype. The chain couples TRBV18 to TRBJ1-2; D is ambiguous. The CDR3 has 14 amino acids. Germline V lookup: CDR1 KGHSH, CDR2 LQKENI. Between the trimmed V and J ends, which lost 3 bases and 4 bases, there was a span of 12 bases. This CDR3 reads CASSPTSSGYGYTF. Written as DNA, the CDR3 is TGTGCCAGCTCACCCACGAGTTCCGGCTATGGCTACACCTTC.

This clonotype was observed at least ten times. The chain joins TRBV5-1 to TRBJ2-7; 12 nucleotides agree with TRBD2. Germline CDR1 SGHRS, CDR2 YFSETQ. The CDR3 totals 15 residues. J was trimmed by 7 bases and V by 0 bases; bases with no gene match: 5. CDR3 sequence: CASSLDPGLAGEQYF. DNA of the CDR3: TGCGCCAGCAGCTTGGATCCCGGACTAGCGGGGGAGCAGTACTTC.

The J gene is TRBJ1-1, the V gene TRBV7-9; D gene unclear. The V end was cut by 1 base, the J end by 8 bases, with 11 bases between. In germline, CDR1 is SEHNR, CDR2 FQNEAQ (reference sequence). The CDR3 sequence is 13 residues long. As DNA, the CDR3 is TGTGCCAGCAGCTTAGTACCGAGGGAAGAAGCTTTCTTT. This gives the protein CASSLVPREEAFF.

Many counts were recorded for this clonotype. CDR3 region: CASMDGGRNTGELFF. The CDR3 nucleotides read TGTGCCAGCATGGACGGGGGGCGGAACACCGGGGAGCTGTTTTTT. The chain employs TRBV7-3 and TRBJ2-2; TRBD2 is a possible D gene (7 bases). The CDR3 is 15 amino acids. Trimming cost V 7 bases and J 1 base, with 13 bases left between them. Germline V lookup: CDR1 SGHTA, CDR2 FQGTGA.

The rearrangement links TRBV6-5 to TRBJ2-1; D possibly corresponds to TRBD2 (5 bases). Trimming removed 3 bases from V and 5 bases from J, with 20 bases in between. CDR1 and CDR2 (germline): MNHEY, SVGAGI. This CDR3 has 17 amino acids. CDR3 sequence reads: CASSYSVGGHNNNEQFF. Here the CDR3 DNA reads TGTGCCAGCAGTTATTCCGTTGGCGGGCATAATAACAATGAGCAGTTCTTC.

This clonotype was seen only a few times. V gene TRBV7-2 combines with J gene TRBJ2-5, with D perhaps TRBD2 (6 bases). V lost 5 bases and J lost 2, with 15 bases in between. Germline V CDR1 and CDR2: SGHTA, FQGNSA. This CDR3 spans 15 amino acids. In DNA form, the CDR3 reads TGTGCCAGCAGCAATACCGGGACTCCTCAAGAGACCCAGTACTTC. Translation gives CASSNTGTPQETQYF.

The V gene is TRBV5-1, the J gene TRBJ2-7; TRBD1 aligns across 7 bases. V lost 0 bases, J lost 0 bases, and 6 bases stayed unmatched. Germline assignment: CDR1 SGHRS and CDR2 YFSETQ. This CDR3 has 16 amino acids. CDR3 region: CASSLEPGTVSYEQYF. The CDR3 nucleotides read TGCGCCAGCAGCTTGGAACCGGGGACAGTCTCCTACGAGCAGTACTTC.

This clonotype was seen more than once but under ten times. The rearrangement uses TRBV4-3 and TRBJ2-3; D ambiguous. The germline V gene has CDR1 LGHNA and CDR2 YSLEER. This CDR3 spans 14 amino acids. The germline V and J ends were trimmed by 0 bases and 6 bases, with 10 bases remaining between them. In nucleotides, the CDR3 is TGCGCCAGCAGCCAAGAAATAACCTCTGATACGCAGTATTTT. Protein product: CASSQEITSDTQYF.

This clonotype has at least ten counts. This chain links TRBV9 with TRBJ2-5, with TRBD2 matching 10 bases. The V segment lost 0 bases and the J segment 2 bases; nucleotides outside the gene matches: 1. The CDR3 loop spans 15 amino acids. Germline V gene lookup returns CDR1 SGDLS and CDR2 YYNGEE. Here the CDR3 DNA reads TGTGCCAGCAGCGTAGGGACTAGCGGACAAGAGACCCAGTACTTC. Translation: CASSVGTSGQETQYF.

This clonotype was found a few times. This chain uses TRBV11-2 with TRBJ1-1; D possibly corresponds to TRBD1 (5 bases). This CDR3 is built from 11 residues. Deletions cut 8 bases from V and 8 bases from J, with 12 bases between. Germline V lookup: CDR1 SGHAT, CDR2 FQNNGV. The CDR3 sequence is CASGPGLEAFF. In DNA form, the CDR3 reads TGTGCCAGCGGGCCAGGGCTGGAAGCTTTCTTT. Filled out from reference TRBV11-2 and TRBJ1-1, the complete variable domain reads EAGVAQSPRYKIIEKRQSVAFWCNPISGHATLYWYQQILGQGPKLLIQFQNNGVVDDSQLPKDRFSAERLKGVDSTLKIQPAKLEDSAVYLCASGPGLEAFFGQGTRLTVV.

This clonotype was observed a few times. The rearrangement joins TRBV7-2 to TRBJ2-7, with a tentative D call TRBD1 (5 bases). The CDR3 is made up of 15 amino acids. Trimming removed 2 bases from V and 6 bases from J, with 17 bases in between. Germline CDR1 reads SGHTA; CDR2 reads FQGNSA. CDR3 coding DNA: TGTGCCAGCAGCTTAAGTTTAGGGGTCTACGGCGAGCAGTACTTC. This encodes CASSLSLGVYGEQYF.

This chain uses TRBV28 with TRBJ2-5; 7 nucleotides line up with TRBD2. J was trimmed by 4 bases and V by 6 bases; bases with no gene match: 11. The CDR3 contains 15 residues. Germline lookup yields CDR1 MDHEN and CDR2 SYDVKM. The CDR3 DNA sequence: TGTGCCAGCAGCCCACGACCCGGGGGGTTAGAGACCCAGTACTTC. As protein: CASSPRPGGLETQYF.

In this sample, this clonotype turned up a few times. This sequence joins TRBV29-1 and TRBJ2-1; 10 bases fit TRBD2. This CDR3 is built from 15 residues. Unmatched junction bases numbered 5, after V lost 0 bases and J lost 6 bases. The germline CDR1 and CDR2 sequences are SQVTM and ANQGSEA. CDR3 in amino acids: CSVEEPGLAFNEQFF. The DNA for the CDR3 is TGCAGCGTTGAAGAACCGGGACTAGCGTTCAATGAGCAGTTCTTC.

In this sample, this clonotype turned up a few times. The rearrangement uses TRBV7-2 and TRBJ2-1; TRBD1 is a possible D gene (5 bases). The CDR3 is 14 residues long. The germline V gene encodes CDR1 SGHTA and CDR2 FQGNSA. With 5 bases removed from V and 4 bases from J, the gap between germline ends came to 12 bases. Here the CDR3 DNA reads TGTGCCAGCAGCCACAGTGACAGATACAATGAGCAGTTCTTC. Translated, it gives CASSHSDRYNEQFF.

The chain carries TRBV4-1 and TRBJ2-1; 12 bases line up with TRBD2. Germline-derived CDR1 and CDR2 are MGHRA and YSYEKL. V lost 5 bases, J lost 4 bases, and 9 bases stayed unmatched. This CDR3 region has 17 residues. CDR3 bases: TGCGCCAGCAGCTACGACTTGGGACTAGCGGGTTACAATGAGCAGTTCTTC. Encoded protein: CASSYDLGLAGYNEQFF.

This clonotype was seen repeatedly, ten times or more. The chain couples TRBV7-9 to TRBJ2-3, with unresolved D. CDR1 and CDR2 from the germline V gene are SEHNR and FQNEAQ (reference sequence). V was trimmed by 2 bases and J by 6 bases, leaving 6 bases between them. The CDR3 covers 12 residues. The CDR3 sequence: CASSLPSDTQYF. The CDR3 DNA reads TGTGCCAGCAGCTTACCCTCGGATACGCAGTATTTT.

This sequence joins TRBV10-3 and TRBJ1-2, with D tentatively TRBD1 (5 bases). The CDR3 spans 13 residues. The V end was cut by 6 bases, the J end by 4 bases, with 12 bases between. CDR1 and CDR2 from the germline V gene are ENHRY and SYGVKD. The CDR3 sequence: CAISPGRGYGYTF. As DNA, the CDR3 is TGTGCCATCAGCCCGGGGAGGGGCTATGGCTACACCTTC.

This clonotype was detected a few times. The DNA of the CDR3 is TGTGCCAGCAGTTACTCGAAAAGTGACAGGAGCCCGAACACTGAAGCTTTCTTT. Translation: CASSYSKSDRSPNTEAFF. The chain couples TRBV6-2 or TRBV6-3 to TRBJ1-1; weak D call: TRBD1 (6 bases). The CDR3 covers 18 residues. CDR1 and CDR2 from the germline V gene are MNHEY and SVGEGT. Trimming cost V 0 bases and J 1 base, with 18 bases left between them.

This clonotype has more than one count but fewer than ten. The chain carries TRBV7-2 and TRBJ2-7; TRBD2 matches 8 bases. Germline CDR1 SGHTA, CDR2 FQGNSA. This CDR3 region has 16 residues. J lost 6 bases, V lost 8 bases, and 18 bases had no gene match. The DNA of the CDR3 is TGTGCCAGCCGTAGCATGGCGGGAGGAGGACACGGCGAGCAGTACTTC. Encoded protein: CASRSMAGGGHGEQYF.

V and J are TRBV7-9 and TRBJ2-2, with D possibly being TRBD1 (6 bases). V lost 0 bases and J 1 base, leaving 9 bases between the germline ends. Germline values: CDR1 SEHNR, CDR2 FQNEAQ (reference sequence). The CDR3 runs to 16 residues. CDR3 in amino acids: CASSLARGQNTGELFF. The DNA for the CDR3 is TGTGCCAGCAGCTTAGCGAGGGGACAGAACACCGGGGAGCTGTTTTTT.

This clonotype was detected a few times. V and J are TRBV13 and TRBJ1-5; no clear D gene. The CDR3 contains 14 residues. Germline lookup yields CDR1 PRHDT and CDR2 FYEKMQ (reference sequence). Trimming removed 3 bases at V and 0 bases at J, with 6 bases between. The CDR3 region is CASSFANSNQPQHF. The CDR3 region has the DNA TGTGCCAGCAGCTTTGCCAATAGCAATCAGCCCCAGCATTTT.

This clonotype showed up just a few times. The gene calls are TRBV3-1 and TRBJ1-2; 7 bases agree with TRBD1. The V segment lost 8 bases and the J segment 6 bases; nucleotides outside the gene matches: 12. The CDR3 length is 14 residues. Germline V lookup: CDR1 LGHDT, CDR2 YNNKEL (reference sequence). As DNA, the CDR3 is TGTGCCAGCCGTACACCCGGGACAGCCGATGGCTACACCTTC. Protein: CASRTPGTADGYTF. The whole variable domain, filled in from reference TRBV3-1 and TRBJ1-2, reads DTAVSQTPKYLVTQMGNDKSIKCEQNLGHDTMYWYKQDSKKFLKIMFSYNNKELIINETVPNRFSPKSPDKAHLNLHINSLELGDSAVYFCASRTPGTADGYTFGSGTRLTVV.

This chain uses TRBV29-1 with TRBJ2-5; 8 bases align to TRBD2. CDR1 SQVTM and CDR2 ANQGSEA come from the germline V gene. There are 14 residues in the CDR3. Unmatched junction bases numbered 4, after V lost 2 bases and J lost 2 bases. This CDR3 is CSVEPAGGQETQYF. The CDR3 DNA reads TGCAGCGTTGAACCCGCGGGGGGTCAAGAGACCCAGTACTTC.

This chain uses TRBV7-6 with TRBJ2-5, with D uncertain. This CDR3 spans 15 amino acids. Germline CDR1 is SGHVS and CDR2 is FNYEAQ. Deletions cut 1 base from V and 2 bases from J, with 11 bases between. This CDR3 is CASSLVEVGQETQYF. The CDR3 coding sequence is TGTGCCAGCAGCTTAGTTGAGGTCGGGCAAGAGACCCAGTACTTC.

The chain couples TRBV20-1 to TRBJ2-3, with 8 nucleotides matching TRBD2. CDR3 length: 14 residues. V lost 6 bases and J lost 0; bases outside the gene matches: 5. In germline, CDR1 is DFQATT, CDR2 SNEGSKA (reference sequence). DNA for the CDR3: TGCAGTGCCGGACTAGCCGTTAGCACAGATACGCAGTATTTT. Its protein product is CSAGLAVSTDTQYF.

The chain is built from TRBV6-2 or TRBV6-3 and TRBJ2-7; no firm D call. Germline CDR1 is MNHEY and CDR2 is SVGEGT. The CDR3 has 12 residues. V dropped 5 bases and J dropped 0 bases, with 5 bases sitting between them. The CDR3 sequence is CASSGSSYEQYV. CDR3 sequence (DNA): TGTGCCAGCAGTGGCAGCTCCTACGAGCAGTACGTC.

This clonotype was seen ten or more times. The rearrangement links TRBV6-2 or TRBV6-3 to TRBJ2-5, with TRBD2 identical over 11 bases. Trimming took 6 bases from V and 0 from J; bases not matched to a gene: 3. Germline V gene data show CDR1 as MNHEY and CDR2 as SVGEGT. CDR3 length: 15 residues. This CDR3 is CASSRGLADQETQYF. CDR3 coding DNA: TGTGCCAGCAGCAGGGGACTAGCGGACCAAGAGACCCAGTACTTC.

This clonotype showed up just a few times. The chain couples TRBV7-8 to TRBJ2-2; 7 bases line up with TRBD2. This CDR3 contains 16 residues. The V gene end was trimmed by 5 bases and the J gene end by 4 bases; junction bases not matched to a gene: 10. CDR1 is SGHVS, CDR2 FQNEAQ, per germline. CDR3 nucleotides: TGTGCCAGCAGCCCCAGACGGACTAGATCCACCGGGGAGCTGTTTTTT. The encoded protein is CASSPRRTRSTGELFF. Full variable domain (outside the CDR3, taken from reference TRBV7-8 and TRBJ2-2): GAGVSQSPRYKVAKRGQDVALRCDPISGHVSLFWYQQALGQGPEFLTYFQNEAQLDKSGLPSDRFFAERPEGSVSTLKIQRTQQEDSAVYLCASSPRRTRSTGELFFGEGSRLTVL.

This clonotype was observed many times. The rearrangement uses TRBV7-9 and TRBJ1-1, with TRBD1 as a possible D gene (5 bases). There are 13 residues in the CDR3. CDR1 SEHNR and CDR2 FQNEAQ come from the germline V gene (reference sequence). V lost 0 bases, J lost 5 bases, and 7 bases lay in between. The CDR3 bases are TGTGCCAGCAGCTTAGCGCAGGGAACTGAAGCTTTCTTT. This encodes CASSLAQGTEAFF.

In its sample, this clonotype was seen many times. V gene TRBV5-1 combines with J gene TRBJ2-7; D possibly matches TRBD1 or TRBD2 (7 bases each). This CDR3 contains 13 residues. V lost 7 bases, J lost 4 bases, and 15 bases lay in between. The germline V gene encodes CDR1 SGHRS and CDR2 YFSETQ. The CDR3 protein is CASQRQGGYEQYF. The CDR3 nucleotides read TGCGCCAGCCAACGACAGGGAGGGTACGAGCAGTACTTC.